The clone carrying this T cell receptor (beta chain) was found many times. The antigen remains unidentified. Germline V lookup: CDR1 SQVTM, CDR2 ANQGSEA. This CDR3 is built from 13 residues. J gave up 6 bases and V 5 bases, and 5 bases lay outside the gene matches. This sample was taken from a study of naive and memory T cell subsets. The beta constant-region primer was an equimolar mix of two oligonucleotides covering TRBC1 and TRBC2. Ligated cDNA was amplified by four rounds of PCR with nested alpha and beta constant-region primers and SP2. TCRdb processed the UMI-ligation and nested PCR reads anew with MiXCR; each CDR3 protein has one entry. The profile shows 150,000 or so distinct CDR3 sequences, under 25% of them singletons. Study-level results: Naive repertoires, especially CD8, held a few larger clonotypes, possibly memory cells re-expressing CD45RA.

This rearrangement joins TRBV29-1 to TRBJ2-1, with 9 nucleotides matching TRBD2. This TCR came from a human donor in good health. The sample taken for sequencing was naive CD4+ T cells from blood. DNA of the CDR3: TGCAGCGTTCAAGGACTAGCGATCAATGAGCAGTTCTTC. This translates into CSVQGLAINEQFF.